This T cell receptor (beta chain) stems from a study of CD4 T cells in relation to SARS-CoV-2 and coronaviruses. Repertoires were generated with immunoSEQ multiplex PCR, while TCRdb's copy carries only in-frame clones and drops some. The sample yields about 36,000 clones, around 80% seen once. About this clone: Its antigen is still unknown.

This receptor was taken from an adult with COVID-19. Sequencing input: memory CD4+ T cells from PBMCs, cultured in vitro.

CDR3 coding DNA: TGCAGCGTTGAAGAATTGGGAAGTGAGCAGTTCTTC. Protein product: CSVEELGSEQFF. The V and J genes are TRBV29-1 and TRBJ2-1; D not resolved. The CDR3 has 12 residues. The germline V gene encodes CDR1 SQVTM and CDR2 ANQGSEA. V was trimmed by 0 bases and J by 9 bases, leaving 9 bases between them.